Listed below are T cell receptor beta chains from one sample, sequenced in a study of blood T cell repertoires in COVID-19. Sequencing was performed with immunoSEQ multiplex PCR; in TCRdb, only in-frame clones are kept and a portion is missing. The table shows about 99,000 clones, with roughly nine tenths occurring only once. The specimen was peripheral blood. Source of these receptors: a human donor in a cohort sampled during active COVID-19. The CDR3 runs from the conserved cysteine through the conserved F or W. The D gene is left open where the match is weak. Expanded clones get a size class; other rows say once, few or many, or leave the size out.

j_gene,v_gene,d_gene,abundance,CDR3nt,CDR3aa
TRBJ2-2,TRBV7-6,.,.,TGTGCCAGCAGCTTAGTCCCCCCTGGCCGGGGGGCGGATAGCGGGGAGCTGTTTTTT,CASSLVPPGRGADSGELFF
TRBJ2-3,TRBV7-9,.,.,TGTGCCAGCAGCTTAGGGCCTGGTCGCACAGATACGCAGTATTTT,CASSLGPGRTDTQYF
TRBJ2-7,TRBV10-3,.,.,TGTGCCACGGGGGGGACAGGGATTGAGTACGAGCAGTACTTC,CATGGTGIEYEQYF
TRBJ2-5,TRBV28,TRBD2,once,TGTGCCAGCAGCCCTTGGGGAGCGGGAGGGCCCGGAGAGACCCAGTACTTC,CASSPWGAGGPGETQYF
TRBJ2-5,TRBV4-1,TRBD2,.,TGCGCCAGCAGCCCAATAGCGGGAGGGCTTGAGACCCAGTACTTC,CASSPIAGGLETQYF
TRBJ1-2,TRBV30,.,.,TGTGCCTGGGAGGAGTCCTATGGCTACACCTTC,CAWEESYGYTF
TRBJ1-3,TRBV28,.,once,TGTGCCGCATCCTCTGTGGGTCGGAGCTCTGGAAACACCATATATTTT,CAASSVGRSSGNTIYF
TRBJ1-5,TRBV21-1,.,once,TGTGCCAGCAGCAAGGGTGCTAAGCTTTTTTTCGGGGGATCCAATCAGCCCCAGCATTTT,CASSKGAKLFFGGSNQPQHF
TRBJ2-3,TRBV7-8,.,.,TGTGCCAGCAGCTTAGGTCGCGAGGATACGCAGTATTTT,CASSLGREDTQYF
TRBJ2-3,TRBV5-1,TRBD1,.,TGCGCCAGCAGCTTCAACAGGGGGCGCAGGGTCATTGATACGCAGTATTTT,CASSFNRGRRVIDTQYF
TRBJ2-7,TRBV19,.,.,TGTGCCAGTAGTAAGGGGGCGCCGAGCGGGAGTGTCTACGAGCAGTACTTC,CASSKGAPSGSVYEQYF
TRBJ2-5,TRBV7-9,.,.,TGTGCCAGCAGCCCACCGCGTGCGGAGAAAGAGACCCAGTACTTC,CASSPPRAEKETQYF
TRBJ2-2,TRBV29-1,TRBD1,.,TGCAGCGTCTACGACAGGGCGAACACCGGGGAGCTGTTTTTT,CSVYDRANTGELFF
TRBJ1-2,TRBV4-2,.,once,TGTGCCAGCAGCCAAGACGCCGGGTGGGATGGCTACACCTTC,CASSQDAGWDGYTF
TRBJ1-1,TRBV10-1,.,.,TGCGCCAGCAGTGAGGGGAGGGGGACTGAAGCTTTCTTT,CASSEGRGTEAFF
TRBJ2-7,TRBV10-1,.,.,TGCGCCAGCCCCTGCGGCGGATTCCACCCGGTCCGCTACGAGCAGTACTTC,CASPCGGFHPVRYEQYF
TRBJ2-7,TRBV7-9,.,.,TGTGCCAGCAGCTTAGGGGACAACTCCTACGAGCAGTACTTC,CASSLGDNSYEQYF
TRBJ2-3,TRBV19,.,.,TGTGCCAGTAGTCCCCCACTAGGACAGTCCTACGACCCAGATACGCAGTATTTT,CASSPPLGQSYDPDTQYF
TRBJ1-3,TRBV18,TRBD1,.,TGTGCCAGCTCACCGACCGGGACAGATCGAGGGGCTTCTGGAAACACCATATATTTT,CASSPTGTDRGASGNTIYF
TRBJ1-1,TRBV7-9,TRBD1,.,TGTGCCAGCAGCCAGAGGACAGGGGGTATCACTGAAGCTTTCTTT,CASSQRTGGITEAFF
TRBJ2-1,TRBV24-1,.,once,TGTGCCACCGGCCCTTTTGGTGGGCTGTTCTTC,CATGPFGGLFF
TRBJ1-1,TRBV12-3/TRBV12-4,.,.,TGTGCCAGCAGGCGGGGCCTGAACACTGAAGCTTTCTTT,CASRRGLNTEAFF
TRBJ1-1,TRBV28,TRBD1,.,TGTGCCAGCAACAACCTGGGGGACAGAGACACTGAAGCTTTCTTT,CASNNLGDRDTEAFF
TRBJ2-5,TRBV5-1,.,.,TGCGCCAGCAGCTTGAAGCCCGTTCAAGAGACCCAGTACTTC,CASSLKPVQETQYF
TRBJ2-7,TRBV28,.,.,TGTGCCAGCAGTCCCGGGGCGACTAGTCCCTACGAGCAGTACTTC,CASSPGATSPYEQYF
TRBJ2-4,TRBV6-5,.,.,TGTGCCACCCAAGGGGCGCAAGGAAGGAACATTCAGTACTTC,CATQGAQGRNIQYF
TRBJ1-5,TRBV27,.,.,TGTGCCAGCAGTTCGTTACAGGGTCTACTGAGCAATCAGCCCCAGCATTTT,CASSSLQGLLSNQPQHF
TRBJ2-2,TRBV4-2,TRBD2,.,TGTGCCAGCAGCCCCCGACTAGCGGGGGACACCGGGGAGCTGTTTTTT,CASSPRLAGDTGELFF
TRBJ2-7,TRBV13,.,.,TGTGCCAGCAGCTCGCGACAGCGAACCTACGAGCAGTACTTC,CASSSRQRTYEQYF
TRBJ2-7,TRBV4-1,.,.,TGCGCCAGCGCCGGAGTGGGGCCGCTGATCTCCTACGAGCAGTACTTC,CASAGVGPLISYEQYF
TRBJ2-5,TRBV7-9,TRBD2,.,TGTGCCAGCAGCGTACCCTTGACTAGCGGGGAGGAGACCCAGTACTTC,CASSVPLTSGEETQYF
TRBJ2-1,TRBV4-2,TRBD2,.,TGTGCCAGCAGCCAAGGTAGCGGGGTCCCAAATGAGCAGTTCTTC,CASSQGSGVPNEQFF
TRBJ1-1,TRBV7-2,.,.,TGTGCCAGCAGGCAACATCAGGGATCCGGGGAAGCTTTCTTT,CASRQHQGSGEAFF
TRBJ2-3,TRBV6-2/TRBV6-3,.,.,TGTGCCAGCAGTTGGGGGCACACAGATACGCAGTATTTT,CASSWGHTDTQYF
TRBJ1-5,TRBV3-1/TRBV3-2,TRBD1,few,TGTGCCAGCAGCCAATCCGGACAGGGTTATTTGAATCAGCCCCAGCATTTT,CASSQSGQGYLNQPQHF
TRBJ2-7,TRBV30,TRBD1,.,TGTGCCTGGAGCTTGGGGACAGCCTACGAGCAGTACTTC,CAWSLGTAYEQYF
TRBJ2-5,TRBV14,TRBD2,.,TGTGCCAGCAGCCACGCGGGAGGAGAGACCCAGTACTTC,CASSHAGGETQYF
TRBJ1-6,TRBV6-1,TRBD1,.,TGTGCCAGCAGTGATTCAGGGGGCAATTCACCCCTCCACTTT,CASSDSGGNSPLHF
TRBJ2-6,TRBV6-6,TRBD1,.,TGTGCCAGCAGTCCCCCGGGACAGGGAATGGATTCGATATCTGGGGCCAACGTCCTGACTTTC,CASSPPGQGMDSISGANVLTF
TRBJ2-1,TRBV7-9,.,.,TGTGCCAGCAGCTTGCTTAGCTCCTACAATGAGCAGTTCTTC,CASSLLSSYNEQFF
TRBJ1-5,TRBV12-3/TRBV12-4,.,.,TGTGCCAGCAGTCCGTCGACATCTCAGCCCCAGCATTTT,CASSPSTSQPQHF
TRBJ1-3,TRBV7-6,TRBD1,.,TGTGCCAGCAGCTTAGGGACAGGACAAAACACCATATATTTT,CASSLGTGQNTIYF
TRBJ1-2,TRBV2,TRBD1,.,TGTGCCAGCAGTGATGCGGCCCGGAACAGGGGTTACGGCTACACCTTC,CASSDAARNRGYGYTF